This section outlines one T cell receptor (beta chain) sequence together with its context. Its matching antigen is unknown. Sequence at one end of the junction differs from germline and may be a read error. CDR3 length: 10 amino acids. CDR1 is DFQATT and CDR2 is SNEGSKA in the germline V gene (reference sequence). These data belong to a study of cytomegalovirus exposure and HLA in healthy donors. Points from the study as a whole: One cluster of highly shared sequence variants probably arose as a sequencing artifact. A few CMV-associated chains proved CMV antigen-specific in vitro.

It was with 60 Vbeta and 13 Jbeta primers that the PCR ran. Authors' data handling: Roughly 11 million shared chains were among the 60 million to 80 million unique TCR beta chains that a later analysis counted. The method was immunoSEQ multiplex PCR; TCRdb's version includes in-frame clones alone and lacks a portion of them. That table furnishes V, J and clone size, whereas the DNA furnished D and trimming. The table shows 180,000 or so clones, with less than 90% occurring only once. Specimen: PBMCs. This sequence joins TRBV20-1 and TRBJ2-7; D may be TRBD2 (5 bases). This receptor was obtained from a girl aged 10 to 17 in good health and CMV-seropositive. CDR3 protein: CSASLIGVHF. The CDR3 coding sequence is TGCAGTGCTAGCTTGATCGGGGTACACTTC.